The clone carrying this T cell receptor beta chain showed up many times. As it was prepared, the TCRbeta library received unique molecular identifiers. TCRdb processed the PCR reads anew with MiXCR; each CDR3 protein has one entry. The sample has more than 200,000 distinct CDR3 sequences, 9.7% seen once; the top ten hold approximately 5%. The sample belongs to a study of T-cell reconstitution after alpha-beta-depleted transplantation in children. The sequence was collected from a human donor who donated a stem cell graft to a child with SCID. The material sequenced was PBMCs from the stem cell graft donor, taken from the stem cell graft.

In nucleotides, the CDR3 is TGTGCCAGCAGCCCCGCCCGGGGGGGCAATAGGTATGAGCAGTTCTTC. Its translation: CASSPARGGNRYEQFF. The chain recombines TRBV5-4 with TRBJ2-1, with 8 bases identical to TRBD2. V dropped 4 bases and J dropped 8; count of bases not matched to a gene: 14. CDR1 is SGHNT and CDR2 is YYREEE in the germline V gene (reference sequence). The length of the CDR3 is 16 residues.